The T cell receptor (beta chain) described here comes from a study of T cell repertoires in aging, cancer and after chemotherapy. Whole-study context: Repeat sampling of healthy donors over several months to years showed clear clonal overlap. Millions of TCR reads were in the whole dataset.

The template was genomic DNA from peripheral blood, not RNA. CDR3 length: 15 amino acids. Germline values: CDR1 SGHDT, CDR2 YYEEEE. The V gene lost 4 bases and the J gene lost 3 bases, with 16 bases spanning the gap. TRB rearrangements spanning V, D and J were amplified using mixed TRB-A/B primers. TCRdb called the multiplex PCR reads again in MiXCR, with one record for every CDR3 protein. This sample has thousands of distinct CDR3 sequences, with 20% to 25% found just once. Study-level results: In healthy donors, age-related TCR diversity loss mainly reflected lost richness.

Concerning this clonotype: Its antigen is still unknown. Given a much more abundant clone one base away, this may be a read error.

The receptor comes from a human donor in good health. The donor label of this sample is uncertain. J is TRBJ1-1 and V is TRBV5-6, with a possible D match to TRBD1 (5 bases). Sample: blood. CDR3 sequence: CASSGRGQAHTEAFF. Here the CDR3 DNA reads TGTGCCAGCAGCGGAAGGGGCCAGGCGCACACTGAAGCTTTCTTT.